The 16 T cell receptor beta chains in this list originate from one sample, sequenced in a study of blood T cells in healthy people across ages. For the second PCR, which ran for 7 to 11 cycles, a sample-barcoded 5' primer and a J-beta primer mix were used. TCRdb fed the 5' RACE reads into MiXCR, producing one record per CDR3 protein. The table has approximately 690,000 distinct CDR3 sequences, around two fifths seen once; the top ten hold about 32%. The specimen sequenced was blood. The receptors come from an elderly man in good health.

V is TRBV18 and J is TRBJ1-2; 7 nucleotides agree with TRBD1. V dropped 3 bases and J dropped 2; count of bases not matched to a gene: 6. The CDR3 sequence is 15 residues long. Germline CDR1 KGHSH, CDR2 LQKENI. CDR3 amino acids: CASSPYRGPNYGYTF. Here the CDR3 DNA reads TGTGCCAGCTCACCGTACAGGGGCCCGAACTATGGCTACACCTTC.

The chain carries TRBV4-1 and TRBJ2-4, with D maybe TRBD2 (5 bases). The end of the DNA fits TRBJ2-7 better, so the J call may be wrong. The V gene's germline CDR1 is MGHRA and CDR2 YSYEKL. CDR3 length equals 15 residues. Here the CDR3 DNA reads TGCGCCAGCAGCCCCGTAGCGCAGTCCCTCCACGAGCAGTACTTC. Encoded protein: CASSPVAQSLHEQYF.

This sequence joins TRBV20-1 and TRBJ2-3; D is possibly TRBD2 (9 bases). CDR1 DFQATT and CDR2 SNEGSKA come from the germline V gene (reference sequence). This CDR3 comprises 18 residues. Trimming cost V 5 bases and J 4 bases, with 28 bases left between them. This CDR3 reads CSAPGLAVTGGAADTQYF. CDR3 DNA: TGCAGTGCTCCGGGACTAGCAGTCACAGGGGGGGCCGCAGATACGCAGTATTTT.

This clonotype was counted only a few times. This chain joins TRBV29-1 and TRBJ2-3, with 8 bases fitting TRBD2. Trimming removed 7 bases from V and 3 bases from J; junction bases left unmatched: 15. The CDR3 contains 16 residues. CDR1 SQVTM and CDR2 ANQGSEA come from the germline V gene. CDR3 sequence reads: CSASGGTGGWTDTQYF. The CDR3 DNA follows: TGCAGCGCCTCCGGCGGGACGGGGGGGTGGACAGATACGCAGTATTTT.

The gene calls are TRBV7-2 and TRBJ2-2; tentative D call: TRBD2 (6 bases). The germline V and J ends were trimmed by 5 bases and 2 bases, with 15 bases remaining between them. Germline V gives CDR1 SGHTA, CDR2 FQGNSA. This CDR3 has 16 amino acids. Written as DNA, the CDR3 is TGTGCCAGCAGCCCCCAGCGGGCAGTTAACACCGGGGAGCTGTTTTTT. This sequence encodes CASSPQRAVNTGELFF.

This clonotype was seen many times. The chain links TRBV7-2 to TRBJ1-2; 7 nucleotides match TRBD1. The CDR3 is 15 amino acids. With V trimmed by 2 bases and J by 2 bases, 5 bases remained unmatched. Germline CDR1 reads SGHTA; CDR2 reads FQGNSA. CDR3 nucleotides: TGTGCCAGCAGCTTAAGGGCCAGGGGGAACTATGGCTACACCTTC. Translation gives CASSLRARGNYGYTF.

The V gene is TRBV4-1, the J gene TRBJ1-2, with unresolved D. CDR1 is MGHRA, CDR2 YSYEKL, per germline. CDR3 size: 15 residues. V was cut by 1 base and J by 8 bases, with 17 bases left in between. The CDR3 is CASSQVPRDTGGYTF. CDR3 DNA sequence: TGCGCCAGCAGCCAAGTACCTAGGGATACGGGCGGCTACACCTTC.

The chain carries TRBV6-2 or TRBV6-3 and TRBJ2-5; 10 bases line up with TRBD2. The CDR3 is made up of 14 amino acids. The J segment lost 5 bases and the V segment lost 6 bases, leaving 6 bases of the junction unmatched. Germline CDR1 is MNHEY and CDR2 is SVGEGT. DNA of the CDR3: TGTGCCAGCAGCCCGGGACTAGCGAGGGAGACCCAGTACTTC. As protein: CASSPGLARETQYF.

V is TRBV7-2 and J is TRBJ2-7; 7 nucleotides line up with TRBD2. Germline CDR1 and CDR2: SGHTA and FQGNSA. The CDR3 loop spans 16 amino acids. The V segment lost 1 base and the J segment 2 bases; nucleotides outside the gene matches: 8. The CDR3 spells CASSLGGEGPPYEQYF. As DNA, the CDR3 is TGTGCCAGCAGCTTAGGAGGGGAGGGCCCCCCCTACGAGCAGTACTTC.

As to this clonotype: A much larger clone lies a single base off, so this may be a read error. V usage is TRBV15 and J usage is TRBJ2-5, with 8 positions matching TRBD1. The J call is uncertain, as TRBJ2-4 better fits the DNA end. Germline CDR1 and CDR2: LNHNV and YYDKDF (reference sequence). The CDR3 totals 13 residues. This CDR3 is CATSRDRVSIQYF. The CDR3 DNA is TGTGCCACCAGCAGGGACAGGGTGAGCATTCAGTACTTC.

The CDR3 DNA reads as TGTGCCACCCAGAAGCACGGGAGGGCCAGCACGCAGTATTTT. It specifies CATQKHGRASTQYF. This chain uses TRBV6-5 with TRBJ2-3; TRBD2 matches at 8 bases. Trimming took 10 bases from V and 9 from J; bases not matched to a gene: 15. Germline values: CDR1 MNHEY, CDR2 SVGAGI. The CDR3 is made up of 14 amino acids.

The sample holds a few counts of this clonotype. This chain links TRBV7-2 with TRBJ2-7; unclear D gene. The germline V gene has CDR1 SGHTA and CDR2 FQGNSA. V was shortened by 2 bases and J by 5 bases, with 4 bases between the two germline ends. The CDR3 loop spans 11 amino acids. CDR3 amino acids: CASSLSHEQYF. CDR3 nucleotide sequence: TGTGCCAGCAGCTTATCTCACGAGCAGTACTTC.

The V gene is TRBV5-1, the J gene TRBJ2-1, with 9 bases fitting TRBD2. This CDR3 region has 14 residues. CDR1 and CDR2 from the germline V gene are SGHRS and YFSETQ. Trimming took 6 bases from V and 7 from J; bases not matched to a gene: 8. CDR3 nucleotide sequence: TGCGCCAGCATTAGCGGGGGATCTACGAATGAGCAGTTCTTC. It translates to CASISGGSTNEQFF.

V gene TRBV13 combines with J gene TRBJ2-3, with a possible D match to TRBD2 (5 bases). Germline-derived CDR1 and CDR2 are PRHDT and FYEKMQ (reference sequence). The CDR3 has 13 amino acids. The germline V and J ends were trimmed by 8 bases and 6 bases, with 15 bases remaining between them. CDR3 nucleotides: TGTGCCAGCTCCGGAGGTGTTTGGGATACGCAGTATTTT. Translated: CASSGGVWDTQYF.

The CDR3, as DNA: TGTGCCAGCAGTCCAAACAGGGGGCGGATTTCTGAAGCTTTCTTT. Translating gives CASSPNRGRISEAFF. The chain has TRBV7-3 and TRBJ1-1; 9 bases map to TRBD1. After removal of 6 bases from V and 6 bases from J, the junction contained 11 bases not matched to a gene. CDR1 is SGHTA, CDR2 FQGTGA, per germline. The CDR3 spans 15 residues.

This chain links TRBV29-1 with TRBJ1-2; 9 bases line up with TRBD1. CDR1 is SQVTM and CDR2 is ANQGSEA in the germline V gene. The CDR3 contains 13 residues. V shed 4 bases, J shed 6 bases, and the junction held 6 bases outside the gene matches. DNA for the CDR3: TGCAGCGTTGTTGACAGGGGGGGTGATGGCTACACCTTC. It yields the protein CSVVDRGGDGYTF.